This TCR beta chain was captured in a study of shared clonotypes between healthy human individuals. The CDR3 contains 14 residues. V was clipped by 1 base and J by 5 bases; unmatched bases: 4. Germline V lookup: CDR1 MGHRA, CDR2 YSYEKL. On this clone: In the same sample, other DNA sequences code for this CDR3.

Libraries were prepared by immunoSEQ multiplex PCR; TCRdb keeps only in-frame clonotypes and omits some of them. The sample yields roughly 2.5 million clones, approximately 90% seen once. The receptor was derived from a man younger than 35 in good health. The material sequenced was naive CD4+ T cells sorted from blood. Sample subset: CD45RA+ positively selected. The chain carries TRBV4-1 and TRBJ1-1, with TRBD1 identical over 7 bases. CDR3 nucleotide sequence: TGCGCCAGCAGCCAAGCAGGGGGGCGGACTGAAGCTTTCTTT. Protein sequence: CASSQAGGRTEAFF.